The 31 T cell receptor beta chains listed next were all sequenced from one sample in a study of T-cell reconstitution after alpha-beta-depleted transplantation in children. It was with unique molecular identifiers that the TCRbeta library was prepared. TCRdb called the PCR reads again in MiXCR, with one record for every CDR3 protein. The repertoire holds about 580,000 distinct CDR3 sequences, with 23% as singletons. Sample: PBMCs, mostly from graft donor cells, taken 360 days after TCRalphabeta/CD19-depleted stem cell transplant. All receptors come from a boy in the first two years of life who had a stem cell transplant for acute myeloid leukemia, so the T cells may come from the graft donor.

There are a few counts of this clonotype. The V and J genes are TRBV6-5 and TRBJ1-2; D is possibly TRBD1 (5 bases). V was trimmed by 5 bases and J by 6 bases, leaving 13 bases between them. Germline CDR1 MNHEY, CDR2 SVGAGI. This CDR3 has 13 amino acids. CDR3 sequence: CASSRGGENGYTF. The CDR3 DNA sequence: TGTGCCAGCAGTCGCGGGGGGGAAAATGGCTACACCTTC.

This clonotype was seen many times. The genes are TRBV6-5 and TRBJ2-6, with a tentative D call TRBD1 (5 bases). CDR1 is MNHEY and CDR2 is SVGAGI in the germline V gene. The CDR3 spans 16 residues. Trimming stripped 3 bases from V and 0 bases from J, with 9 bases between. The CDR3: CASSYGQGSGANVLTF. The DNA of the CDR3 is TGTGCCAGCAGTTATGGTCAGGGCTCTGGGGCCAACGTCCTGACTTTC.

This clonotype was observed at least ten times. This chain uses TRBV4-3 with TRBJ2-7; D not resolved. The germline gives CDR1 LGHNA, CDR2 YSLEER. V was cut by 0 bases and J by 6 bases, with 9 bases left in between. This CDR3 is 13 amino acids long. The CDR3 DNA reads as TGCGCCAGCAGCCAAGAACCCAACGGCGAGCAGTACTTC. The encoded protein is CASSQEPNGEQYF.

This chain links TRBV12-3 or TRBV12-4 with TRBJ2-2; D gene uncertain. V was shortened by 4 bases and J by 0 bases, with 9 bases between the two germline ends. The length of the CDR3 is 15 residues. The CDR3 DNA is TGTGCCAGCAGTTCGAATAGGCCGAACACCGGGGAGCTGTTTTTT. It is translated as CASSSNRPNTGELFF.

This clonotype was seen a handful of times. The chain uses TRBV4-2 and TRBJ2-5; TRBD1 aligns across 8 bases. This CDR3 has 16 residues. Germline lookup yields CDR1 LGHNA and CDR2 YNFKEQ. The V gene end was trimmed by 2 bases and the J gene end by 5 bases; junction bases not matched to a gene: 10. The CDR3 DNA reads TGTGCCAGCAGCCAACGCTTGCCGGGACAGGTTGAGACCCAGTACTTC. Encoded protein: CASSQRLPGQVETQYF.

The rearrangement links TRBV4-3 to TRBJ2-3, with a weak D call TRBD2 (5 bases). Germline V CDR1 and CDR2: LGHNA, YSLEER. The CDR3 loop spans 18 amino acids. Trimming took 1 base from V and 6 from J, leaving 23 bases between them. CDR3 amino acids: CASSQGGYRRGLADTQYF. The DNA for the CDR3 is TGCGCCAGCAGCCAAGGGGGATACCGTAGAGGGTTAGCGGATACGCAGTATTTT.

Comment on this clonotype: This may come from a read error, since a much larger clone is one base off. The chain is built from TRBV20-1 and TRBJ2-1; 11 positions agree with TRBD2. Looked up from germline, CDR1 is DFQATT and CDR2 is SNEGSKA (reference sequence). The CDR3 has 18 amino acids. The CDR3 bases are TGCTGTGCTAGCCCGACTAGCGGGGCTTATCCTACCTACAATGAGCAGTTCTTC. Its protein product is CCASPTSGAYPTYNEQFF.

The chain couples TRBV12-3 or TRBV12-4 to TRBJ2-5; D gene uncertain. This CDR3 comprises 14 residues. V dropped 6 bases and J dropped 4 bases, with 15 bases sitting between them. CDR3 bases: TGTGCCAGCAGCCCCACTGTTCTAGGAGAGACCCAGTACTTC. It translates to CASSPTVLGETQYF.

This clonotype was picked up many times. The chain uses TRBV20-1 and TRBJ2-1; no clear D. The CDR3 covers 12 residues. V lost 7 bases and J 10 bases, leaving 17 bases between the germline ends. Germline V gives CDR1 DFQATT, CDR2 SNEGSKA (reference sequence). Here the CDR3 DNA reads TGCAGTGTCCCGGCCCATTTACGCGAGCAGTTCTTC. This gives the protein CSVPAHLREQFF.

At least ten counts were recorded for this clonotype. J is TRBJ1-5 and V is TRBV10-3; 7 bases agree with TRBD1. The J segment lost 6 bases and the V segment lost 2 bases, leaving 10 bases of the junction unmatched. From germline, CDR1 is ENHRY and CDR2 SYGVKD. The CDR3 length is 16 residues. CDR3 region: CAISETYRGQGQPQHF. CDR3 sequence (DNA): TGTGCCATCAGTGAGACTTACAGGGGCCAAGGTCAGCCCCAGCATTTT.

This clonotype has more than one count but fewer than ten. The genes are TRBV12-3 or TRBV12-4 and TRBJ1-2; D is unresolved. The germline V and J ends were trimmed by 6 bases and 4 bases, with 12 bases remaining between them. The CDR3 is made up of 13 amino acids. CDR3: CASSKDSGYGYTF. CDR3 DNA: TGTGCCAGCAGCAAGGATTCGGGCTATGGCTACACCTTC.

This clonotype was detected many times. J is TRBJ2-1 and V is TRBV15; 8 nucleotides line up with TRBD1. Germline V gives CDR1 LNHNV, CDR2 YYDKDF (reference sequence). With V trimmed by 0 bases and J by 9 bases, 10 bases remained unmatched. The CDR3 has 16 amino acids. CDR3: CATSRDRGRGLREQFF. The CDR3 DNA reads TGTGCCACCAGCAGAGATCGGGGCAGGGGGCTACGTGAGCAGTTCTTC. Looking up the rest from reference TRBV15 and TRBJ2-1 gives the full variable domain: DAMVIQNPRYQVTQFGKPVTLSCSQTLNHNVMYWYQQKSSQAPKLLFHYYDKDFNNEADTPDNFQSRRPNTSFCFLDIRSPGLGDTAMYLCATSRDRGRGLREQFFGPGTRLTVL.

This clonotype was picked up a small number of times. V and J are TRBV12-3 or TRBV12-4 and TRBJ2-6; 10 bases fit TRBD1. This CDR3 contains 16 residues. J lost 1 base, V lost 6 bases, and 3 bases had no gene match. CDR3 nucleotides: TGTGCCAGCAGCCCGGGACAGGGGTCTGGGGCCAACGTCCTGACTTTC. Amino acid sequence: CASSPGQGSGANVLTF.

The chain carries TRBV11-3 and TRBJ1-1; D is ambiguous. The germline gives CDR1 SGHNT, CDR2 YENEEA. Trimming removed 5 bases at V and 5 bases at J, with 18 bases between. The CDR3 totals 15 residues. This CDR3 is CASSLAAGWGTEAFF. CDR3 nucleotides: TGTGCCAGCAGCCTAGCCGCCGGGTGGGGAACTGAAGCTTTCTTT.

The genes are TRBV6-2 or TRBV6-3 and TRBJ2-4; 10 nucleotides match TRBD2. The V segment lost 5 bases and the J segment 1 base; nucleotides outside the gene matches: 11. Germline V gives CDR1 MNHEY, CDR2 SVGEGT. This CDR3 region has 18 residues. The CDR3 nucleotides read TGTGCCAGCAGTCGGAATAGCGGGGGGTACGGGGCCAAAAACATTCAGTACTTC. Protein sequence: CASSRNSGGYGAKNIQYF.

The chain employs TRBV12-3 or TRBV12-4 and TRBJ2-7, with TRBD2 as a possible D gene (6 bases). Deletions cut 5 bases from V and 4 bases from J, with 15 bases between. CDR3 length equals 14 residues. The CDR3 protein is CASSPLGGFYEQYF. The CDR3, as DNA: TGTGCCAGCAGTCCACTGGGGGGTTTTTACGAGCAGTACTTC.

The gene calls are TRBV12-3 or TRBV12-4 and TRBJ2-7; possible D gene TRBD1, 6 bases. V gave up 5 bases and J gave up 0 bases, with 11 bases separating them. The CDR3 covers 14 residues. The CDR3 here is CASSPGDISYEQYF. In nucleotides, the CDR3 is TGTGCCAGCAGTCCCGGGGACATCTCCTACGAGCAGTACTTC.

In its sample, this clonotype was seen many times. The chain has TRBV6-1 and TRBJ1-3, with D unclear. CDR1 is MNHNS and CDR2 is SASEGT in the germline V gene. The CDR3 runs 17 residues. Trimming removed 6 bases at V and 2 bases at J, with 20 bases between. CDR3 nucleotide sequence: TGTGCCAGCAGCCCTAACCGGGTCAGAAAAACTGGAAACACCATATATTTT. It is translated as CASSPNRVRKTGNTIYF.

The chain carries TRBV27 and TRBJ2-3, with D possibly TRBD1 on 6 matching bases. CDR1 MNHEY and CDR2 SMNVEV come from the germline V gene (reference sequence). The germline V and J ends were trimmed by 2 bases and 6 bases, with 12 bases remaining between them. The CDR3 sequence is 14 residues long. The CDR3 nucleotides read TGTGCCAGCAGTTTAGGGGGCGTTGGGGATACGCAGTATTTT. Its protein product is CASSLGGVGDTQYF.

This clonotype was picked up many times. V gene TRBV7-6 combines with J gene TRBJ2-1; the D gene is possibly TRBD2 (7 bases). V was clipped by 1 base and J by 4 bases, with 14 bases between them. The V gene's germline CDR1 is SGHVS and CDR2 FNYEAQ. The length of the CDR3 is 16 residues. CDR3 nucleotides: TGTGCCAGCAGCTTAGGGCCGGGGGGCCCATACAATGAGCAGTTCTTC. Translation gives CASSLGPGGPYNEQFF. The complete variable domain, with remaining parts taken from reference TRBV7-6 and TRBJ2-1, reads GAGVSQSPRYKVTKRGQDVALRCDPISGHVSLYWYRQALGQGPEFLTYFNYEAQQDKSGLPNDRFSAERPEGSISTLTIQRTEQRDSAMYRCASSLGPGGPYNEQFFGPGTRLTVL.

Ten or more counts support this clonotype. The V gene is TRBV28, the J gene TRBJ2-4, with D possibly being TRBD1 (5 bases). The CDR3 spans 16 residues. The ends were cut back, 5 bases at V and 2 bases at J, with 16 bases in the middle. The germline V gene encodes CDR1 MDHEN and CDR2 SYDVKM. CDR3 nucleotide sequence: TGTGCCAGCAGTGGCAGGGTGGACAAAACCAAAAACATTCAGTACTTC. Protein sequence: CASSGRVDKTKNIQYF. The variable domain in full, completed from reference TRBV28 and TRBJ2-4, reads DVKVTQSSRYLVKRTGEKVFLECVQDMDHENMFWYRQDPGLGLRLIYFSYDVKMKEKGDIPEGYSVSREKKERFSLILESASTNQTSMYLCASSGRVDKTKNIQYFGAGTRLSVL.

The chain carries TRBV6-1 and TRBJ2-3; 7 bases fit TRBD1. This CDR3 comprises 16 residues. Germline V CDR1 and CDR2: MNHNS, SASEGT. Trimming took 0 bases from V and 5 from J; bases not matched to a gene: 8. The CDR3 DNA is TGTGCCAGCAGTGAAGCGGCGACAGGGTCGGGAGATACGCAGTATTTT. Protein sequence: CASSEAATGSGDTQYF.

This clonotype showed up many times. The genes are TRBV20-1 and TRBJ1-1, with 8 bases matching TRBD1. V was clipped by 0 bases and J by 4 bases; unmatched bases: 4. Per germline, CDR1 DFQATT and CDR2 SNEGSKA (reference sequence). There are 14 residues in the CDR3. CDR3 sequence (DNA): TGCAGTGCTAGAGATGGACAGGGTAGCACTGAAGCTTTCTTT. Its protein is CSARDGQGSTEAFF.

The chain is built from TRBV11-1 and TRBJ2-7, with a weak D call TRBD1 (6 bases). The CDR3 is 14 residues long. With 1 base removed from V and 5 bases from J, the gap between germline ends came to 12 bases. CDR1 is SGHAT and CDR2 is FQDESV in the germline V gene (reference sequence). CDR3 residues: CASSLGQQGNEQYF. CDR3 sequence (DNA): TGTGCCAGCAGCTTAGGGCAACAGGGTAACGAGCAGTACTTC.

The CDR3 bases are TGTGCCAGCTCACTCACTAGCGGGGAGATCCCAGATACGCAGTATTTT. Protein product: CASSLTSGEIPDTQYF. The chain joins TRBV18 to TRBJ2-3; 10 bases align to TRBD2. The CDR3 runs to 16 residues. Germline loops: CDR1 KGHSH, CDR2 LQKENI. V shed 4 bases, J shed 4 bases, and the junction held 8 bases outside the gene matches.

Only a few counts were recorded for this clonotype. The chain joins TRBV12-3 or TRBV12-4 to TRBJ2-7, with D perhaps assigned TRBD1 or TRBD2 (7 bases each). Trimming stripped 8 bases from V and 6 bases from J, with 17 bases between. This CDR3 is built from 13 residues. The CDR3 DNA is TGTGCCAGCGGACCGACAGGGAGGGCCGAGCAGTACGTC. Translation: CASGPTGRAEQYV.

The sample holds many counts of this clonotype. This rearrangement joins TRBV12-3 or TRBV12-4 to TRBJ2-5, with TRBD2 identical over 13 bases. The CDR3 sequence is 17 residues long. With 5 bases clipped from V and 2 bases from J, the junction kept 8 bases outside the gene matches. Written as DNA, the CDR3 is TGTGCCAGCAGTCTGACTAGCGGGGGGTCCCCTCAAGAGACCCAGTACTTC. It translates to CASSLTSGGSPQETQYF.

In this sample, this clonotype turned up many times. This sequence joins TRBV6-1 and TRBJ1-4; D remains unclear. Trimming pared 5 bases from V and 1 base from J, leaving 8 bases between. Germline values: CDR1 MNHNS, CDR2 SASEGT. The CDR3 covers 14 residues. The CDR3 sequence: CASSKQLTNEKLFF. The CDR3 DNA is TGTGCCAGCAGTAAACAGCTAACTAATGAAAAACTGTTTTTT.

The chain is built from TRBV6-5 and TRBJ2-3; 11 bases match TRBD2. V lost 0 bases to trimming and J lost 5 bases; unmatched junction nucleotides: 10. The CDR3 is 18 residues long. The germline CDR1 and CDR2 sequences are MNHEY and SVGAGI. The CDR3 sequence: CASSYSSSGGTVGDTQYF. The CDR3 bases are TGTGCCAGCAGTTACTCTTCTAGCGGGGGGACGGTGGGAGATACGCAGTATTTT.

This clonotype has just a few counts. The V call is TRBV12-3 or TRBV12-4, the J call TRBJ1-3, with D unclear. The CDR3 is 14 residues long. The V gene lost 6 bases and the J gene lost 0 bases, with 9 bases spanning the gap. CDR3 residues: CASSLNRSGNTIYF. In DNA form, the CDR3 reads TGTGCCAGCAGCCTAAACCGCTCTGGAAACACCATATATTTT.

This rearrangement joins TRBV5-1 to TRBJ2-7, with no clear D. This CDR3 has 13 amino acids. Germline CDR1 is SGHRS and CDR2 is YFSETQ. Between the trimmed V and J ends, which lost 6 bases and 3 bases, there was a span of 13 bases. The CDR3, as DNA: TGCGCCAGCACCTTAAGCCGGTACTACGAGCAGTACTTC. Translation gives CASTLSRYYEQYF. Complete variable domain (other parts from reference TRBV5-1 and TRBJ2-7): KAGVTQTPRYLIKTRGQQVTLSCSPISGHRSVSWYQQTPGQGLQFLFEYFSETQRNKGNFPGRFSGRQFSNSRSEMNVSTLELGDSALYLCASTLSRYYEQYFGPGTRLTVT.